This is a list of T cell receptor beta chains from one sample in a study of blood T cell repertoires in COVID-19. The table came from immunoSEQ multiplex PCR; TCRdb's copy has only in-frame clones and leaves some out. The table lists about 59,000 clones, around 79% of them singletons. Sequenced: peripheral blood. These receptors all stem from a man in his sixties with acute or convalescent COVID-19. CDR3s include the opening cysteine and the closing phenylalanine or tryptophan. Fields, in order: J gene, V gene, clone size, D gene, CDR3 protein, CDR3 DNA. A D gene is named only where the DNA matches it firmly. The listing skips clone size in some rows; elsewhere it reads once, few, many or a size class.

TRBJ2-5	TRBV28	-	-	CASSSHDLGTVGETQYF	TGTGCCAGCAGTTCCCACGACCTCGGGACTGTGGGAGAGACCCAGTACTTC
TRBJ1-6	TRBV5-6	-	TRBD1	CASSWTGESPLHF	TGTGCCAGCAGCTGGACAGGGGAGTCACCCCTCCACTTT
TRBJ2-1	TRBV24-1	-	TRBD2	CATRGLARNEQFF	TGTGCCACCAGGGGACTAGCGAGAAATGAGCAGTTCTTC
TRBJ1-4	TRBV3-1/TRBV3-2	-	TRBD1	CASSPPRTGGLRYEKLFF	TGTGCCAGCAGCCCCCCCCGGACAGGGGGCCTCCGGTATGAAAAACTGTTTTTT
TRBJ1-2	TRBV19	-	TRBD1	CASSTGQVLLYGYTF	TGTGCCAGTAGTACTGGACAGGTTCTCCTCTATGGCTACACCTTC
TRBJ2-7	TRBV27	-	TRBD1	CASGGTGAYEQYF	TGTGCCAGCGGGGGGACAGGAGCCTACGAGCAGTACTTC
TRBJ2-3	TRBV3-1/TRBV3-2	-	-	CASSQPFGQTQYF	TGTGCCAGCAGCCAACCGTTTGGGCAAACGCAGTATTTT
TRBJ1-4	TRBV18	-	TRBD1	CASSPPGQGEKLFF	TGTGCCAGCTCACCGCCGGGACAGGGCGAAAAACTGTTTTTT
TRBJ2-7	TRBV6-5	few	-	CASSYSMARAGEQYF	TGTGCCAGCAGTTACTCGATGGCGCGGGCGGGCGAGCAGTACTTC
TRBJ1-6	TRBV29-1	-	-	CSVALGGSSYNSPLHF	TGCAGCGTTGCTCTGGGCGGGAGCTCCTATAATTCACCCCTCCACTTT
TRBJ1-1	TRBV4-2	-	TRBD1	CASRPGGAETEAFF	TGTGCCAGCAGACCAGGGGGCGCGGAAACTGAAGCTTTCTTT
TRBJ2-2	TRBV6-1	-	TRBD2	CASSGTSGSRNTGELFF	TGTGCCAGCAGTGGGACTAGCGGGAGTCGAAACACCGGGGAGCTGTTTTTT
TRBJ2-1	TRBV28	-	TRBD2	CASSLSGGGDRSYNEQFF	TGTGCCAGCAGTTTATCAGGTGGGGGGGACCGCTCCTACAATGAGCAGTTCTTC
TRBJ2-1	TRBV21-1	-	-	CASSKLAVNEQFF	TGTGCCAGCAGCAAACTGGCGGTCAATGAGCAGTTCTTC
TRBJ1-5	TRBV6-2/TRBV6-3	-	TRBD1	CASSRDRATGPQHF	TGTGCCAGCAGCCGGGACAGGGCGACGGGGCCCCAGCATTTT
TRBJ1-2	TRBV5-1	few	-	CASSLDGGLNGYTF	TGCGCCAGCAGCTTGGATGGGGGGTTGAATGGCTACACCTTC
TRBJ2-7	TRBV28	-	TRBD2	CASSRGLAGDEQYF	TGTGCCAGCAGTAGAGGACTAGCGGGAGACGAGCAGTACTTC
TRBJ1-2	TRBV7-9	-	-	CASSLEGGRDGYTF	TGTGCCAGCAGCCTAGAGGGGGGGAGAGATGGCTACACCTTC
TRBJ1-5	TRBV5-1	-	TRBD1	CASSYDRDNQPQHF	TGCGCCAGCAGTTACGACAGGGACAATCAGCCCCAGCATTTT
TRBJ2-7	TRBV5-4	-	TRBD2	CASSFRYGRTYEQYF	TGTGCCAGCAGCTTTAGATACGGGAGGACCTACGAGCAGTACTTC
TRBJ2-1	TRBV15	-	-	CATSRDRLVEQFF	TGTGCCACCAGCAGAGATCGGCTAGTCGAGCAGTTCTTC
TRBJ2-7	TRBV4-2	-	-	CASSLQGLLSYEQYF	TGTGCCAGCAGCCTGCAGGGGTTACTATCCTACGAGCAGTACTTC
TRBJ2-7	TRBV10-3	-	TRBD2	CAISERPAGEGYEQYF	TGTGCCATCAGTGAAAGACCGGCGGGAGAGGGCTACGAGCAGTACTTC
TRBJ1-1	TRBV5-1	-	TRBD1	CASSWQGAGTEAFF	TGCGCCAGCAGCTGGCAGGGGGCGGGCACTGAAGCTTTCTTT
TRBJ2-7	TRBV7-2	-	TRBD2	CASSLAGLAGASSYEQYF	TGTGCCAGCAGCTTAGCGGGGCTAGCGGGAGCGAGCTCCTACGAGCAGTACTTC
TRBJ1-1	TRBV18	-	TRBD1	CASSLQGTGNTEAFF	TGTGCCAGCTCTCTTCAAGGGACAGGAAACACTGAAGCTTTCTTT
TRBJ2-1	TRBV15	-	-	CATSRDRLTSSTEQFF	TGTGCCACCAGCAGAGATCGCCTGACTAGTTCGACTGAGCAGTTCTTC
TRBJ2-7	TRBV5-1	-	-	CASSLSGDSYEQYF	TGCGCCAGCAGCTTGTCGGGAGACTCCTACGAGCAGTACTTC
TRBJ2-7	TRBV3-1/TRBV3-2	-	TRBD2	CASSHMGLAGDPPLYEQYF	TGTGCCAGCAGCCACATGGGACTAGCGGGCGACCCTCCCCTCTACGAGCAGTACTTC